This T cell receptor (beta chain) came from a study of T-cell memory formation after mild COVID-19. About this clonotype itself: The target antigen is unknown.

Constant-segment primers served in 5'RACE that generated TCR alpha and TCR beta cDNA libraries bearing sample barcodes and UMIs. TCRdb called the 5' RACE reads again in MiXCR, with one record for every CDR3 protein. The data show hundreds of thousands of distinct CDR3 sequences, roughly 20% seen once. Study outcomes and limitations: Clones shrinking from day 15 to 85 showed even CD4/CD8 mixes; later expanders tilted CD4+. Cross-reactive memory appears to have joined, as suggested by some responding clones showing up in pre-infection memory. For second-wave clones that peaked at day 37, SARS-CoV-2 specificity went unverified.

With 4 bases removed from V and 6 bases from J, the gap between germline ends came to 16 bases. The germline V gene encodes CDR1 SGHRS and CDR2 YFSETQ. The CDR3 consists of 14 residues. The origin of this receptor is an adult woman who had mild COVID-19 (a few samples of this study predate the infection). Cell type and time point are not known. The specimen sequenced was PBMCs or a T cell subset sorted from them (not recorded which). This sequence joins TRBV5-1 and TRBJ1-1; the D is unclear. CDR3 sequence reads: CASSGLITAAEAFF. The CDR3 bases are TGCGCCAGCAGCGGGCTGATCACGGCGGCTGAAGCTTTCTTT.